This T cell receptor beta chain was sequenced in a study of lymphopenia after photon versus proton radiotherapy (dated by TCRdb to the late 2010s). Regarding the research as a whole: The immunological effects of photon versus proton radiation therapy were compared in patients with gastrointestinal tumors who developed high-grade lymphopenia. The study aimed to characterize how the two radiation modalities differ in their impact on the immune system. A cohort of around 20 patients with gastrointestinal tumors who received either photon or proton therapy and subsequently developed lymphopenia was included.

Here is what the overall study found, with its caveats: The authors looked at the survival association only in patients who died, and they framed better survival with proton therapy as a possibility rather than a demonstrated result. After the lymphocyte count nadir, photon-treated repertoires showed oligoclonal expansion, especially of CD8+ Temra cells, which drove the drop in diversity. Across the cohort, an inverse correlation was found between a larger post-nadir drop in TCR diversity and overall survival time among patients who died. Proton-treated patients stayed relatively stable during treatment, while photon-treated patients lost naive T cells and TCR diversity and gained effector/memory populations.

The library was built by means of the immunoSEQ multiplex PCR assay. T cell repertoires were profiled by deep sequencing of rearranged TCR beta loci, alongside multiparametric flow cytometry. TCRdb holds this immuneACCESS table with in-frame rearrangements only. Some clones are missing; in checked studies, unresolved V genes explain under half, and the rest has no known cause. Recorded for this sample are 29,000 or so clones; approximately 90% of them occurred a single time. The leading ten clones occupy 50% of the sample. From a lookup of the germline V gene, CDR1 and CDR2 are SGHVT and SQSDAQ. Taken from cysteine to phenylalanine, the CDR3 has 14 residues. Only CDR3 DNA remains: 42 bases, in frame from the first base. V has 4 bases trimmed and J has 4 bases trimmed; junction bases matching no gene number 5. As for this clone: Its target antigen remains unknown. The input lacks base qualities; no much larger clone sits a single base away.

The receptor was isolated from a woman aged 60-75 years with cholangiocarcinoma. Some clones in this sample may be carry-over from other donors' samples. Sequences were derived from peripheral blood, sampled from a patient treated with proton-based radiotherapy. The V gene is TRBV7-4 and the J gene is TRBJ2-7, and TRBD1 matches 9 of the central bases. The DNA sequence is TGTGCCAGCAGCTCGGACAGGGGTTCGTACGAGCAGTACTTC. It specifies CASSSDRGSYEQYF.